Listed here are 17 T cell receptor beta chains from one sample, sequenced in a study of shared clonotypes between healthy human individuals. Clones were read by immunoSEQ multiplex PCR, and TCRdb kept only the in-frame ones, dropping some. In the table there are under 650,000 clones, around 96% of which are singletons. Sequencing input: naive CD4+ T cells sorted from blood. Subset defined: CD45RA+ positively selected. These TCRs come from a young woman in good health.

The rearrangement uses TRBV19 and TRBJ1-1; tentative D call: TRBD1 (6 bases). Germline V CDR1 and CDR2: LNHDA, SQIVND (reference sequence). The ends were cut back, 5 bases at V and 1 base at J, with 11 bases in the middle. This CDR3 has 14 residues. CDR3 sequence (DNA): TGTGCCAGTAGTGTCCAGGGGAGGAACACTGAAGCTTTCTTT. It encodes CASSVQGRNTEAFF.

V gene TRBV10-3 combines with J gene TRBJ2-5; a weak D match, TRBD1 (6 bases). The J call is in doubt because the DNA end fits TRBJ2-7 better. The CDR3 loop spans 16 amino acids. CDR1 and CDR2 (germline): ENHRY, SYGVKD. The CDR3: CAISEGPGTFTYEQYF. CDR3 sequence (DNA): TGTGCCATCAGTGAGGGTCCCGGGACATTTACCTACGAGCAGTACTTC.

This clone has just one count. The V call is TRBV6-6, the J call TRBJ1-4, with D unclear. CDR3 length: 10 residues. The V gene's germline CDR1 is MNHNY and CDR2 SVGAGI (reference sequence). Trimming removed 6 bases from V and 10 bases from J, with 6 bases in between. CDR3: CASRGGKLFF. CDR3 DNA sequence: TGTGCCAGCAGGGGTGGAAAACTGTTTTTT.

V is TRBV19 and J is TRBJ1-5; D remains unclear. The length of the CDR3 is 12 residues. The germline gives CDR1 LNHDA, CDR2 SQIVND (reference sequence). V was pared by 6 bases and J by 0 bases, with 3 bases between. The CDR3, as DNA: TGTGCCAGTAGACATAGCAATCAGCCCCAGCATTTT. It translates to CASRHSNQPQHF.

The V call is TRBV19, the J call TRBJ2-2; 8 bases are shared with TRBD2. The length of the CDR3 is 15 residues. Trimming cost V 3 bases and J 5 bases; bases outside gene matches: 5. Germline V gene data show CDR1 as LNHDA and CDR2 as SQIVND (reference sequence). The DNA for the CDR3 is TGTGCCAGTAGTATCCGGCGGGGGGATACCGGGGAGCTGTTTTTT. It encodes CASSIRRGDTGELFF.

The CDR3 DNA reads as TGCGCCAGCAGCTTTAGACTAGCGGAGAGCTACGAGCAGTACTTC. This codes for CASSFRLAESYEQYF. The genes are TRBV5-1 and TRBJ2-7, with TRBD2 matching over 9 bases. The CDR3 contains 15 residues. Germline loops: CDR1 SGHRS, CDR2 YFSETQ. Losses at the gene ends were 2 bases for V and 3 bases for J; bases not matched to a gene: 6.

The V and J genes are TRBV2 and TRBJ2-7; D ambiguous. Trimming removed 6 bases from V and 1 base from J, with 10 bases in between. Germline lookup yields CDR1 SNHLY and CDR2 FYNNEI. The length of the CDR3 is 13 residues. CDR3 region: CASRGVSSYEQYF. The CDR3, as DNA: TGTGCCAGCAGAGGAGTATCTTCCTACGAGCAGTACTTC.

The V and J genes are TRBV28 and TRBJ2-7; the match to TRBD1 covers 7 bases. Losses at the gene ends were 7 bases for V and 1 base for J; bases not matched to a gene: 10. This CDR3 spans 15 amino acids. The germline gives CDR1 MDHEN, CDR2 SYDVKM. CDR3 loop: CASIRRDRDSYEQYF. CDR3 nucleotide sequence: TGTGCCAGCATTCGACGGGACAGAGATTCCTACGAGCAGTACTTC.

The V gene is TRBV18, the J gene TRBJ1-1; possible D gene TRBD1, 5 bases. This CDR3 is built from 16 residues. Trimming left V 3 bases short and J 3 bases short, with 17 bases between. Germline CDR1 reads KGHSH; CDR2 reads LQKENI. CDR3 region: CASSPVLRRDHTEAFF. The CDR3 DNA reads as TGTGCCAGCTCACCGGTGCTGCGAAGGGACCACACTGAAGCTTTCTTT.

With respect to this clone: Mismatch with germline at one junction end may stem from a read error. The chain combines TRBV28 with TRBJ2-7; 8 bases agree with TRBD1. CDR1 MDHEN and CDR2 SYDVKM come from the germline V gene. The CDR3 loop spans 13 amino acids. The CDR3 loop reads CASSLVGQGLIFF. The CDR3 DNA reads as TGTGCCAGCAGTTTAGTCGGACAGGGTCTGATTTTTTTC.

The chain carries TRBV5-1 and TRBJ1-3; maybe TRBD1 (5 bases). Germline V CDR1 and CDR2: SGHRS, YFSETQ. Trimming stripped 6 bases from V and 0 bases from J, with 16 bases between. This CDR3 spans 16 amino acids. The CDR3 loop reads CASTPTQGHSGNTIYF. CDR3 DNA sequence: TGCGCCAGCACTCCTACGCAGGGCCACTCTGGAAACACCATATATTTT.

The rearrangement uses TRBV7-8 and TRBJ2-5; tentative D call: TRBD1 (5 bases). The CDR3 spans 14 residues. The germline V gene has CDR1 SGHVS and CDR2 FQNEAQ. V was clipped by 1 base and J by 1 base, with 7 bases between them. The CDR3 here is CASSLGQIQETQYF. The CDR3 DNA sequence: TGTGCCAGCAGCTTAGGACAGATCCAAGAGACCCAGTACTTC.

V gene TRBV6-6 combines with J gene TRBJ2-2; the D gene is possibly TRBD2 (6 bases). Germline loops: CDR1 MNHNY, CDR2 SVGAGI (reference sequence). V lost 6 bases, J lost 5 bases, and 10 bases lay in between. The CDR3 contains 13 residues. CDR3: CASRGLTTGELFF. The CDR3 bases are TGTGCCAGCAGAGGACTAACTACCGGGGAGCTGTTTTTT.

About this clone: In the same sample, other DNA sequences code for this CDR3. The rearrangement uses TRBV6-1 and TRBJ1-5; TRBD1 aligns across 7 bases. CDR1 MNHNS and CDR2 SASEGT come from the germline V gene. The CDR3 runs to 13 residues. Trimming cost V 2 bases and J 6 bases; bases outside gene matches: 1. In DNA, the CDR3 is TGTGCCAGCAGTGAACAGGGGGGTCAGCCCCAGCATTTT. This codes for CASSEQGGQPQHF.

The rearrangement links TRBV7-3 to TRBJ2-1; D possibly corresponds to TRBD2 (6 bases). Germline V gives CDR1 SGHTA, CDR2 FQGTGA. This CDR3 spans 17 amino acids. V lost 5 bases and J lost 4, with 21 bases in between. CDR3 region: CASSPKAGGLKYNEQFF. The CDR3 DNA follows: TGTGCCAGCAGCCCAAAAGCCGGGGGACTGAAATACAATGAGCAGTTCTTC.

This clone occurred once. This rearrangement joins TRBV27 to TRBJ2-7, with D perhaps TRBD2 (6 bases). CDR3 length: 17 residues. The V gene's germline CDR1 is MNHEY and CDR2 SMNVEV (reference sequence). The V end lost 3 bases, the J end lost 3 bases, and 21 bases lay between the germline ends. The CDR3: CASSFWGGDSGVYEQYF. The CDR3 coding sequence is TGTGCCAGCAGTTTTTGGGGTGGGGATAGCGGAGTCTACGAGCAGTACTTC.

V usage is TRBV6-5 and J usage is TRBJ2-7; 11 positions agree with TRBD1. The V gene end was trimmed by 2 bases and the J gene end by 3 bases; junction bases not matched to a gene: 6. There are 16 residues in the CDR3. The germline V gene has CDR1 MNHEY and CDR2 SVGAGI. The CDR3 loop reads CASSYHGTGGNYEQYF. In nucleotides, the CDR3 is TGTGCCAGCAGTTACCACGGGACAGGGGGAAACTACGAGCAGTACTTC.